The 14 T cell receptor beta chains given below trace back to one sample, sequenced in a study of cytomegalovirus exposure and HLA in healthy donors. PCR primers comprised 60 Vbeta and 13 Jbeta primers. Repertoires were generated with immunoSEQ multiplex PCR, while TCRdb's copy carries only in-frame clones and drops some. The table lists about 140,000 clones, around 87% of them singletons. The material sequenced was PBMCs. All receptors come from a woman aged 25 to 39 in good health and CMV-seronegative.

The chain combines TRBV5-4 with TRBJ1-2; D might be TRBD1 (6 bases). Germline CDR1 and CDR2: SGHNT and YYREEE (reference sequence). The V end was cut by 4 bases, the J end by 7 bases, with 11 bases between. The CDR3 runs 12 residues. In DNA form, the CDR3 reads TGTGCCAGCAGCCCCGGGGGGCTTGGCTACACCTTC. It yields the protein CASSPGGLGYTF.

The chain has TRBV7-9 and TRBJ2-1, with 8 bases that match TRBD2. In germline, CDR1 is SEHNR, CDR2 FQNEAQ (reference sequence). Trimming took 5 bases from V and 2 from J; bases not matched to a gene: 11. There are 17 residues in the CDR3. CDR3 region: CASSLQGLGGAYNEQFF. The CDR3 DNA is TGTGCCAGCAGCCTCCAAGGCCTCGGGGGGGCCTACAATGAGCAGTTCTTC. The full variable domain, in which reference TRBV7-9 and TRBJ2-1 provide the parts outside the CDR3, is DTGVSQNPRHKITKRGQNVTFRCDPISEHNRLYWYRQTLGQGPEFLTYFQNEAQLEKSRLLSDRFSAERPKGSFSTLEIQRTEQGDSAMYLCASSLQGLGGAYNEQFFGPGTRLTVL.

The gene calls are TRBV28 and TRBJ2-3; 7 bases map to TRBD2. Germline V gene lookup returns CDR1 MDHEN and CDR2 SYDVKM. The CDR3 extends over 15 amino acids. V lost 6 bases and J lost 8; bases outside the gene matches: 14. As DNA, the CDR3 is TGTGCCAGCAGCTCCGGGGGACTACCGGTGCTTACGCAGTATTTT. Translated, it gives CASSSGGLPVLTQYF.

This chain links TRBV19 with TRBJ1-5; 10 bases are a match to TRBD1. V was pared by 3 bases and J by 6 bases, with 8 bases of the junction left unmatched. Germline-derived CDR1 and CDR2 are LNHDA and SQIVND (reference sequence). The CDR3 length is 16 residues. DNA for the CDR3: TGTGCCAGTAGTATGACAGGGGGCGCGAAATCTCAGCCCCAGCATTTT. Translation: CASSMTGGAKSQPQHF.

The rearrangement joins TRBV5-4 to TRBJ1-2, with no clear D. This CDR3 contains 13 residues. The germline V gene encodes CDR1 SGHNT and CDR2 YYREEE (reference sequence). The V gene lost 4 bases and the J gene lost 8 bases, with 15 bases spanning the gap. The CDR3 region has the DNA TGTGCCAGCAGCGTCGCAGGCGGGGAGGGCTACACCTTC. Translation: CASSVAGGEGYTF.

CDR3 nucleotides: TGTGCCAGAAGTTTGCCGGCACAGGGTATTATGTCCGGACCAGAGACGGACTACAATGAGCAGTTCTTC. Its translation: CARSLPAQGIMSGPETDYNEQFF. The chain joins TRBV5-3 to TRBJ2-1; D is perhaps TRBD1 (6 bases). TRBV5-3 is marked as an open reading frame, function uncertain. This CDR3 region has 23 residues. V was cut by 5 bases and J by 3 bases, with 39 bases left in between.

This clone is a singleton in its sample. The chain uses TRBV28 and TRBJ2-7; tentative D call: TRBD2 (6 bases). Germline V gene data show CDR1 as MDHEN and CDR2 as SYDVKM. CDR3 length equals 12 residues. The V end was cut by 3 bases, the J end by 5 bases, with 8 bases between. The CDR3 nucleotides read TGTGCCAGCAGTTTGCCTAGCGACGAGCAGTACTTC. It specifies CASSLPSDEQYF.

This sequence joins TRBV27 and TRBJ1-2; no clear D gene. With 8 bases removed from V and 4 bases from J, the gap between germline ends came to 20 bases. This CDR3 has 15 residues. Germline CDR1 reads MNHEY; CDR2 reads SMNVEV (reference sequence). CDR3 nucleotide sequence: TGTGCCAGCGCCCGGCGATTGGACTTCGTCTATGGCTACACCTTC. It specifies CASARRLDFVYGYTF.

The rearrangement links TRBV7-6 to TRBJ2-1; 7 bases match TRBD2. The J segment lost 10 bases and the V segment lost 6 bases, leaving 9 bases of the junction unmatched. The CDR3 extends over 13 amino acids. In germline, CDR1 is SGHVS, CDR2 FNYEAQ. Written as DNA, the CDR3 is TGTGCCAGCAGGTCCGGACCTAGCGGAGAGCAGTTCTTC. Its translation is CASRSGPSGEQFF.

This clone was observed a few times. CDR3: CASSLKGQGENIQYF. CDR3 sequence (DNA): TGTGCCAGCAGTCTCAAGGGACAGGGAGAAAACATTCAGTACTTC. The genes are TRBV6-1 and TRBJ2-4; 9 bases align to TRBD1. This CDR3 has 15 amino acids. J was trimmed by 5 bases and V by 5 bases; bases with no gene match: 7. In germline, CDR1 is MNHNS, CDR2 SASEGT.

The chain has TRBV11-2 and TRBJ2-7; 8 bases are a match to TRBD2. Losses at the gene ends were 1 base for V and 3 bases for J; bases not matched to a gene: 8. Germline V gene sequence: CDR1 SGHAT, CDR2 FQNNGV. The CDR3 loop spans 16 amino acids. The CDR3 loop reads CASSLGFTSGLYEQYF. The DNA of the CDR3 is TGTGCCAGCAGCTTAGGCTTTACTAGCGGTCTCTACGAGCAGTACTTC. Full variable domain (rest looked up from reference TRBV11-2 and TRBJ2-7): EAGVAQSPRYKIIEKRQSVAFWCNPISGHATLYWYQQILGQGPKLLIQFQNNGVVDDSQLPKDRFSAERLKGVDSTLKIQPAKLEDSAVYLCASSLGFTSGLYEQYFGPGTRLTVT.

The V and J genes are TRBV7-6 and TRBJ2-2; 8 bases match TRBD1. Germline CDR1 reads SGHVS; CDR2 reads FNYEAQ. V trimming: 5 bases; J trimming: 1 base; junction bases outside the gene matches: 6. The CDR3 covers 16 residues. CDR3 sequence: CASSRRTGKNTGELFF. The CDR3 region has the DNA TGTGCCAGCAGCCGACGGACAGGGAAGAACACCGGGGAGCTGTTTTTT. Filled out from reference TRBV7-6 and TRBJ2-2, the complete variable domain reads GAGVSQSPRYKVTKRGQDVALRCDPISGHVSLYWYRQALGQGPEFLTYFNYEAQQDKSGLPNDRFSAERPEGSISTLTIQRTEQRDSAMYRCASSRRTGKNTGELFFGEGSRLTVL.

The chain has TRBV2 and TRBJ2-5; 12 bases are a match to TRBD2. J lost 5 bases, V lost 8 bases, and 12 bases had no gene match. The germline V gene has CDR1 SNHLY and CDR2 FYNNEI. This CDR3 has 16 amino acids. CDR3 bases: TGTGCCAGCCAGGACAGGCTAGCGGGAGGGGGGGAGACCCAGTACTTC. This gives the protein CASQDRLAGGGETQYF.

The rearrangement joins TRBV6-5 to TRBJ2-7, with D possibly being TRBD2 (6 bases). Per the germline V gene, CDR1 is MNHEY and CDR2 is SVGAGI. Deletions cut 0 bases from V and 4 bases from J, with 16 bases between. CDR3 length: 16 amino acids. In DNA form, the CDR3 reads TGTGCCAGCAGTTACTCCGGGGACTCAGGCCATTACGAGCAGTACTTC. This encodes CASSYSGDSGHYEQYF.